A single T cell receptor beta chain is shown here with its context. Its target is unknown. One end of the junction fails to match germline, which may point to a read error. The CDR3 is 12 amino acids. CDR1 ENHRY and CDR2 SYGVKD come from the germline V gene. TCRdb independently ran MiXCR on the reads; one entry per CDR3 protein. The data contain 600,000 to 800,000 distinct CDR3 sequences, 20% to 30% of them singletons. This sample was taken from a study of T cell repertoires in cytomegalovirus infection. Study-level findings and limits: The ex vivo response showed dominance by HLA-C-restricted CMV-specific TCR beta clonotypes. Identification of carriers of CMV plus the relevant HLA was performed using cumulative public TCR beta family frequency.

This TCR was sampled from a human donor in good health (CMV status not recorded). Some clones in this sample may be carry-over from other donors' samples. The sequenced sample consisted of CD8+ T cells from PBMCs. The rearrangement joins TRBV10-3 to TRBJ2-7; D remains unclear. Here the CDR3 reads CTIRLSSYEQYF. CDR3 nucleotides: TGTACCATCAGGCTCAGCTCCTACGAGCAGTACTTC.